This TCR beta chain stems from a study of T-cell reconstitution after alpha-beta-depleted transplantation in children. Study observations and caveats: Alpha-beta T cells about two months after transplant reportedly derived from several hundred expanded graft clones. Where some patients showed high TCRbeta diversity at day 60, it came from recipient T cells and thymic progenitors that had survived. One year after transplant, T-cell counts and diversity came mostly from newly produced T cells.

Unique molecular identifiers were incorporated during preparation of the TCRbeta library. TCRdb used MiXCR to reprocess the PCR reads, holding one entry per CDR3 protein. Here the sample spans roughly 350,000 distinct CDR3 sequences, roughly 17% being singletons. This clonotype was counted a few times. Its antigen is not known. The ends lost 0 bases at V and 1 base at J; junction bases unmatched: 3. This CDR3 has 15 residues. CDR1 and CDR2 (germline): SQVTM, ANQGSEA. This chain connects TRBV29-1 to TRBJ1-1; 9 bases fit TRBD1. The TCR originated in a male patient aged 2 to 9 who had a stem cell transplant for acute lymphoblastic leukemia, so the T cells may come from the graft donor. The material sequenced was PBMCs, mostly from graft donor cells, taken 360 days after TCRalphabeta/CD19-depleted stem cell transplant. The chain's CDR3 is CSVEDLGQGNTEAFF. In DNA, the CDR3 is TGCAGCGTTGAAGATCTGGGACAGGGGAACACTGAAGCTTTCTTT.